Sequencing of this T cell receptor (beta chain) was carried out in a study of OX40 agonist ivuxolimab in advanced cancers. Overall study: With ivuxolimab, an agonistic anti-OX40 (CD134) antibody, patients were treated. Patients received intravenous ivuxolimab every 2 weeks at 0.01 to 10 mg/kg. Broader study findings: Not determined was the antigen specificity of the expanded peripheral T cells. Mean expanded clone counts were higher in CD8+ than CD4+ T cells.

The CDR3 has 13 amino acids. The V and J ends lost 3 bases and 6 bases respectively, with 8 bases between them. Germline lookup yields CDR1 ENHRY and CDR2 SYGVKD. Only one count was recorded for this clone. The antigen remains unidentified. TCRdb's copy holds only in-frame clones and misses some; the assay was immunoSEQ multiplex PCR. The sample lists roughly 81,000 clones; more than 70% were seen once. This clonotype originated in an adult with an advanced solid tumor such as melanoma, head and neck, liver or kidney cancer. The V call is TRBV10-3, the J call TRBJ2-2, with a weak D call TRBD1 (6 bases). The sample was CD4+ or CD8+ T cells sorted from blood, taken in a trial of the OX40 agonist ivuxolimab. The CDR3 region is CAISEEGAGELFF. Here the CDR3 DNA reads TGTGCCATCAGTGAAGAGGGGGCCGGGGAGCTGTTTTTT.